This T cell receptor beta chain originates from a study of circulating CD8 cells and anti-PD-1 response in melanoma. About the research overall: Anti-PD-1 was first-line therapy for seven of 13 patients. Study outcomes and limitations: Replicates were generally not done for experiments. Previously treated and treatment-naive patients were pooled together.

In its sample, this clonotype is medium-sized. Its antigen is not identified. A junction end diverges from the germline sequence, so it may reflect a read error. Using 15 ng of total RNA, TCR libraries were made with the QIAseq Immune Repertoire TCR panel. MiXCR, applied by TCRdb to the reads, yields one record per CDR3 protein. The table records about 450 distinct CDR3 sequences, about 12% of them present only once. Germline V gives CDR1 GTSNPN, CDR2 SVGIG (reference sequence). The CDR3 contains 10 residues. Live CD3+CD8+TCRalphabeta+ cells were sorted into four subsets by PD-1 and/or TIGIT. The sequence derives from a human donor with melanoma. This chain uses TRBV30 with TRBJ1-1, with no clear D. Sequenced material: CD8+ T cells from PBMCs, taken at baseline or after one month of anti-PD-1 therapy (not recorded which). CDR3 residues: CAWSGPTIVF. CDR3 nucleotide sequence: TGTGCCTGGAGTGGACCGACGATAGTCTTT.